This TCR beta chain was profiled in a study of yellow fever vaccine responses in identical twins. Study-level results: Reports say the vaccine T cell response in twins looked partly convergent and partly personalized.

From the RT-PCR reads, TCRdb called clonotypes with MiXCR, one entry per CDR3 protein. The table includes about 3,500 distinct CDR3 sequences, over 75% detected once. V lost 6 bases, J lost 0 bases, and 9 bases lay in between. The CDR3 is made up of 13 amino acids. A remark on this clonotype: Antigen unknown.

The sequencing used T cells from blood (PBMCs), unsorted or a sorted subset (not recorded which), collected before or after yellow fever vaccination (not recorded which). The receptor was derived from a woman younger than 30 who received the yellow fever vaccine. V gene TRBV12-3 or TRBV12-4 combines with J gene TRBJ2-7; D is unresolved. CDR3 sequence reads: CASRATGSYEQYF. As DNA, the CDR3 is TGTGCCAGCAGAGCTACCGGCTCCTACGAGCAGTACTTC.